This T cell receptor (beta chain) was sequenced during a study of shared clonotypes between healthy human individuals (dated by TCRdb to the early 2020s). General notes on the study: The cohort comprised a couple of women and a few men aged 18 to 49 years. Libraries were prepared and TCR repertoires were sequenced by different laboratories using diverse techniques, in order to increase sequencing depth and limit assay-specific biases. For each donor, CD4 naive and CD4 memory were each given three plates, CD8 naive was given two plates, and CD8 memory was given one plate. The study deeply sequenced blood TCR repertoires of five healthy adults to estimate repertoire size and the extent of clonotype sharing between individuals. Leukapheresis yielded between about 0.85 and 9.5 billion PBMCs per donor. The investigation overall reported the following: Sampling was restricted to blood, and TCR repertoires in tissues likely differ from the TCR repertoires found in blood. Rarefaction of sorted-subset datasets indicated incomplete sequencing despite the large sequencing depth. Pairwise subsampling led to the expectation that sequencing depth would affect the degree of clonotype sharing among donors. The small number of donors limited the genetic and exposure-history diversity represented. Higher generation probabilities were observed for clonotypes shared by all four sorted-subset donors than for non-shared clonotypes. Sharing across several donors was observed for around 5% of naive CD4, over 3% of naive CD8, over 2% of memory CD4, and approximately 0.41% of memory CD8 clonotypes. Estimated clonotype richness was generally larger for naive than for memory subsets.

The donors were healthy, HIV-negative adults with no recently reported acute infections or vaccinations. All donors were Caucasian adults living in Nashville, Tennessee, USA. CD8 memory samples combined magnetically selected CD45RO+ cells with CCR7-negative CD45RA+ effector memory (TemRA) cells. Blood was obtained by leukapheresis, after which PBMCs were separated by Ficoll-Histopaque density gradient centrifugation and cryopreserved in liquid nitrogen vapor phase. Purity and quantity of every magnetically sorted T cell population were checked by analytical flow cytometry. Genomic DNA was isolated from every sorted fraction and measured by UV absorbance on a Nanodrop 2000c. As to this clone: Its antigen is currently not known. It has no much larger one-base neighbor in the sample; base qualities were not kept.

Using the deep immunoSEQ assay, multiplex PCR amplified TCR CDR3 regions from genomic DNA. For each cell subset, the extracted genomic DNA was distributed evenly across all wells of several immunoSEQ 96-well plates, and each plate served as one replicate. For sorted subsets, each replicate PCR was loaded with about 0.2 ug genomic DNA, equivalent to about 30,000 T cell genomes. Purified libraries were measured with a Qubit 3.0 fluorometer, size-checked on a Bioanalyzer 2100, and measured again with the KAPA Library Quantification kit. Every immunoSEQ 96-well plate was sequenced on a separate single-read 150-cycle Illumina NextSeq 550 flow cell. On the authors' methods: Because the immunoSEQ output held only junctional sequences and lacked quality scores, the filtering could not match the filtering applied to full-length reads. To assign V/J genes and CDR3, sequences were annotated against IMGT germline references using PyIR, a Python wrapper for IgBLAST v1.9. Reads were removed for weak V/J assignments (E-value above 1e-6), missing CDR3, stop codons, out-of-frame junctions, or ambiguous translated residues. V3J clonotypes were defined as sequences sharing an identical inferred V gene, J gene, and CDR3 amino acid sequence. The percentage overlap between two repertoires was calculated by dividing the number of shared unique clonotypes by the size of the smaller repertoire. Richness of each repertoire was evaluated using RTK rarefaction, the Chao1 estimator, and Recon v2.1 estimates of unobserved clonotypes. For all TCRbeta clonotypes obtained by the gDNA method from four donors, generation probabilities were computed with OLGA. TCRdb's version of the immuneACCESS table is confined to in-frame rearrangements and falls short of the full clone set. An unresolved V gene accounts for under half of the shortfall where checked; the remainder is of unknown origin. D and trimming come from the DNA, and the V and J calls and clone size come from that table. Within this sample are fewer than 850,000 clones, with roughly 87% of them counted one time only. About 33% of the sample comes from the top ten.

The CDR3 goes from the cysteine to the phenylalanine over 14 residues. The entry retains the CDR3 DNA only, 42 bases that are in frame from base 1. Between the V and J ends, shortened by 2 bases and 2 bases respectively, the junction contains 10 bases. Based on the germline V gene, the CDR1 and CDR2 sequences are SGHDN and FVKESK. The source is a man aged 18 to 35 in good health. Some clones in this sample may be carry-over from other donors' samples. The specimen was memory CD8+ T cells from PBMCs. Sample cell subset or site, as interpreted from the label and publication: CD45RO+ cells pooled with CCR7-negative TemRA cells. In this chain, TRBV14 is recombined with TRBJ2-7; too little of a D gene remains to name it. The DNA reads as follows: TGTGCCAGCAGCCAATTTAACAGAGCCTACGAGCAGTACTTC. Its translation is CASSQFNRAYEQYF.